The rows below give T cell receptor beta chains drawn from one sample of a study of blood T cell repertoires in COVID-19. The table came from immunoSEQ multiplex PCR; TCRdb's copy has only in-frame clones and leaves some out. The sample carries about 150,000 clones, approximately 80% recorded once. Sequenced material: peripheral blood. These TCRs come from a woman aged 55-75 years with COVID-19, enrolled during active disease. Each CDR3 is given without its conserved first and last residue.

j_gene,v_gene,CDR3aa
TRBJ1-2,TRBV29-1,SVKPGQGAGGYT
TRBJ2-5,TRBV7-2,ASSLTSSEETQY
TRBJ1-1,TRBV18,ASSPPGTGNTEAF
TRBJ1-1,TRBV7-6,ASSLSGGWTEAF
TRBJ1-2,TRBV6-5,ASIGTGYGYT
TRBJ1-2,TRBV29-1,SASRVQGYT
TRBJ2-2,TRBV7-9,ASSLAAGGTGELF
TRBJ1-2,TRBV5-1,ASSWGTDPFGYT
TRBJ2-1,TRBV6-5,ASTLRQGPYNEQF
TRBJ1-2,TRBV7-9,ASSFNSELYGYT
TRBJ2-1,TRBV27,ASSLWGQGNEQF
TRBJ1-2,TRBV5-8,ASSLHRGFNYGYT
TRBJ2-2,TRBV5-1,ASSLVTSGWDTGELF
TRBJ2-1,TRBV11-2,ASSLVLERNEQF
TRBJ1-1,TRBV5-1,ASPGTGDHDTEAF
TRBJ2-5,TRBV6-6,ASSPGGSGTPGPGTQY
TRBJ2-7,TRBV5-1,ASSLRTSVAYEQY
TRBJ1-3,TRBV6-9,ASSYLPRLGNTIY
TRBJ1-1,TRBV11-2,ASSLVGGSNTEAF
TRBJ1-2,TRBV2,ASSERGLRGRGYGYT
TRBJ2-5,TRBV29-1,SWRGGIVEETQY
TRBJ1-5,TRBV6-5,ASSRTGIQPQH
TRBJ1-2,TRBV19,ASRIQGARDYGYT
TRBJ1-1,TRBV6-5,ASSSDRGLTEAF
TRBJ2-3,TRBV3-1/TRBV3-2,ASSQDYGRPDTQY
TRBJ1-2,TRBV18,ASSTLGTDDGYT
TRBJ2-1,TRBV7-2,ASSLGSRGSNEQF
TRBJ1-5,TRBV19,ASNFQGFRNQPQH
TRBJ2-2,TRBV9,ASRREYNTGELF
TRBJ2-3,TRBV2,ASSPSSDTQY
TRBJ1-1,TRBV19,ASSIFSGTANTEAF
TRBJ1-2,TRBV7-9,ASSLGTGGAVSYGYT
TRBJ2-5,TRBV30,ALLLAGGWETQY
TRBJ1-5,TRBV3-1/TRBV3-2,ASSWARYSNQPQH